The text below deals with one TCR beta chain. These data are taken from a study of blood T cell repertoires in COVID-19. Repertoires were generated with immunoSEQ multiplex PCR, while TCRdb's copy carries only in-frame clones and drops some. The sample lists 80,000 or so clones; about four fifths were seen once. Germline CDR1 LGHDT, CDR2 YNNKEL (reference sequence). The V gene lost 7 bases and the J gene lost 12 bases, with 13 bases spanning the gap. The CDR3 contains 11 residues. This sequence was found in a woman in her 70s with acute or convalescent COVID-19. The material sequenced was peripheral blood. This chain connects TRBV3-1 (or the pseudogene TRBV3-2) to TRBJ2-1, with D maybe TRBD2 (5 bases). CDR3 loop: CASTNSGRQFF. The CDR3, as DNA: TGTGCCAGCACCAATAGTGGGAGGCAGTTCTTC.